The 9 T cell receptor beta chains below were found in one sample sequenced in a study of vaccination and CD4 T cells after COVID-19. The Oncomine TCR Beta short-read assay was applied to DNA of cultured CD4+ T cells. MiXCR was run by TCRdb on the PCR reads, yielding one entry per CDR3 protein. Seen here are about 14,000 distinct CDR3 sequences, about 65% observed once, and the top ten hold roughly 7.4%. Specified treatment: roughly 11-day PBMC culture with coronavirus spike peptide pools or control peptides (ViraFEST assay). The antigens for these receptors are not known. What was sequenced was CD4+ T cells from blood, cultured in vitro. The receptor source for this set is a human donor who had recovered from COVID-19.

This clonotype was seen a handful of times. The rearrangement links TRBV18 to TRBJ1-5, with 9 bases aligning to TRBD1. J lost 6 bases, V lost 2 bases, and 8 bases had no gene match. The length of the CDR3 is 16 residues. Germline assignment: CDR1 KGHSH and CDR2 LQKENI. Here the CDR3 reads CASSPNSGTGTQPQHF. For the CDR3, the DNA is TGTGCCAGCTCACCAAATTCTGGGACAGGGACTCAGCCCCAGCATTTT. Full variable domain (missing parts from reference TRBV18 and TRBJ1-5): NAGVMQNPRHLVRRRGQEARLRCSPMKGHSHVYWYRQLPEEGLKFMVYLQKENIIDESGMPKERFSAEFPKEGPSILRIQQVVRGDSAAYFCASSPNSGTGTQPQHFGDGTRLSIL.

This clonotype showed up just a few times. The gene calls are TRBV6-5 and TRBJ2-2; weak D call: TRBD1 (5 bases). CDR3 size: 15 residues. Trimming stripped 2 bases from V and 3 bases from J, with 10 bases between. The germline gives CDR1 MNHEY, CDR2 SVGAGI. CDR3 protein: CASSYQGWYTGELFF. The CDR3 DNA follows: TGTGCCAGCAGTTACCAGGGCTGGTACACCGGGGAGCTGTTTTTT.

There are a few counts of this clonotype. The V call is TRBV20-1, the J call TRBJ1-6; D remains ambiguous. The germline V gene has CDR1 DFQATT and CDR2 SNEGSKA (reference sequence). The length of the CDR3 is 14 residues. V gave up 0 bases and J gave up 9 bases, with 12 bases separating them. CDR3 residues: CSARDMKDLSPLHF. The DNA of the CDR3 is TGCAGTGCTAGAGATATGAAGGATCTTTCACCCCTCCACTTT.

This sequence joins TRBV27 and TRBJ2-3; 11 positions agree with TRBD2. The CDR3 is made up of 17 amino acids. CDR1 MNHEY and CDR2 SMNVEV come from the germline V gene (reference sequence). J was trimmed by 6 bases and V by 5 bases; bases with no gene match: 13. The CDR3 protein is CASSPLWTSGPRDTQYF. For the CDR3, the DNA is TGTGCCAGCAGTCCACTCTGGACTAGCGGGCCACGGGATACGCAGTATTTT.

Details on this clonotype: One junction end disagrees with the germline gene, perhaps due to a read error. The V and J genes are TRBV7-9 and TRBJ1-3, with 7 bases identical to TRBD1. CDR3 size: 12 residues. CDR1 SEHNR and CDR2 FQNEAQ come from the germline V gene (reference sequence). The chain's CDR3 is CASSWGDSGKDF. In nucleotides, the CDR3 is TGTGCCAGCAGCTGGGGGGACAGCGGTAAAGATTTT.

The chain uses TRBV28 and TRBJ1-2; D is possibly TRBD1 (5 bases). This CDR3 contains 14 residues. CDR1 and CDR2 from the germline V gene are MDHEN and SYDVKM. V shed 2 bases and J shed 4 bases, with 11 bases lying between them. This CDR3 is CASSLRGSGYGYTF. CDR3 nucleotide sequence: TGTGCCAGCAGTTTACGGGGGTCGGGCTATGGCTACACCTTC.

The V call is TRBV27, the J call TRBJ1-1; weak D call: TRBD1 (5 bases). Trimming stripped 5 bases from V and 10 bases from J, with 20 bases between. Germline lookup yields CDR1 MNHEY and CDR2 SMNVEV (reference sequence). The CDR3 length is 14 residues. Written as DNA, the CDR3 is TGTGCCAGCAGTCCCGGGCGCATAAGGGGAGGAGCTTTCTTT. It is translated as CASSPGRIRGGAFF.

This clonotype has a handful of counts. This chain connects TRBV20-1 to TRBJ2-2; TRBD2 matches at 9 bases. The J segment lost 5 bases and the V segment lost 4 bases, leaving 8 bases of the junction unmatched. The CDR3 loop spans 15 amino acids. CDR1 and CDR2 from the germline V gene are DFQATT and SNEGSKA (reference sequence). Here the CDR3 reads CSANPAGGKTGELFF. The CDR3, as DNA: TGCAGTGCTAACCCAGCGGGAGGAAAAACCGGGGAGCTGTTTTTT.

This clonotype occurred a few times. CDR3 sequence reads: CSARGQGAAYGYTF. In DNA, the CDR3 is TGCAGTGCTAGGGGACAGGGGGCGGCCTATGGCTACACCTTC. This sequence joins TRBV20-1 and TRBJ1-2; 12 positions match TRBD1. The CDR3 runs 14 residues. CDR1 and CDR2 (germline): DFQATT, SNEGSKA (reference sequence). V shed 3 bases and J 4 bases; nucleotides not matched to a gene: 3.